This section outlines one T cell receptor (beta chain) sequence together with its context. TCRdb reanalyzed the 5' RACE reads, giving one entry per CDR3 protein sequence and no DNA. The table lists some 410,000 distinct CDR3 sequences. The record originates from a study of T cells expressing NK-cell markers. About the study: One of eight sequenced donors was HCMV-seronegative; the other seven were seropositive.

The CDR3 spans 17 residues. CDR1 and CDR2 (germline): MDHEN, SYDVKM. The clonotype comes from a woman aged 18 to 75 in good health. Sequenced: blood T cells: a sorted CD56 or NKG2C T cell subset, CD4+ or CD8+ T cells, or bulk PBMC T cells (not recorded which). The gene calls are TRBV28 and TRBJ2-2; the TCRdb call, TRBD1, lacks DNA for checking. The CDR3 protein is CASGSYPLGSTTGELFF.